One sample yielded the 11 T cell receptor beta chains listed below, sequenced in a study of blood T cells in healthy people across ages. A second roughly 6 to 11 cycle PCR used barcoded and J-beta primers. TCRdb ran MiXCR on the 5' RACE reads and lists one entry per CDR3 protein. The sample consists of just under 900,000 distinct CDR3 sequences, 29% of them appearing once. Sequenced material: blood. The receptors stem from a woman at least 80 years old in good health.

This clonotype was detected many times. The gene calls are TRBV18 and TRBJ2-4, with D possibly being TRBD1 or TRBD2 (6 bases each). V lost 5 bases, J lost 6 bases, and 17 bases lay in between. This CDR3 spans 15 amino acids. Germline CDR1 KGHSH, CDR2 LQKENI. The CDR3 DNA sequence: TGTGCCAGCTCAAAAGAGGTACAGGGACTAAACATTCAGTACTTC. Translated: CASSKEVQGLNIQYF.

Only a few counts were recorded for this clonotype. The rearrangement joins TRBV6-5 to TRBJ2-6; weak D call: TRBD1 (5 bases). The V gene lost 0 bases and the J gene lost 4 bases, with 19 bases spanning the gap. This CDR3 has 19 amino acids. Germline CDR1 reads MNHEY; CDR2 reads SVGAGI. The CDR3 loop is CASSYSIPARVSGANVLTF. CDR3 DNA: TGTGCCAGCAGTTACTCGATTCCGGCCAGGGTCTCAGGGGCCAACGTCCTGACTTTC.

V and J are TRBV6-2 or TRBV6-3 and TRBJ1-5; tentative D call: TRBD1 (5 bases). Germline V CDR1 and CDR2: MNHEY, SVGEGT. The V gene lost 2 bases and the J gene lost 2 bases, with 13 bases spanning the gap. This CDR3 is built from 16 residues. CDR3 protein: CASSYPRRGGNQPQHF. The CDR3 coding sequence is TGTGCCAGCAGTTACCCGCGGAGGGGTGGCAATCAGCCCCAGCATTTT.

Of note for this clonotype: With a much larger clone just one base away, this may be a read error. J is TRBJ2-4 and V is TRBV20-1; TRBD2 might be the D (6 bases). The CDR3 is 15 amino acids. Germline-derived CDR1 and CDR2 are DFQATT and SNEGSKA (reference sequence). V was shortened by 3 bases and J by 0 bases, with 12 bases between the two germline ends. The CDR3 region is CSASQTGVAKNIQYF. The CDR3 nucleotides read TGCAGTGCTAGCCAGACGGGGGTAGCCAAAAACATTCAGTACTTC.

The rearrangement links TRBV12-3 or TRBV12-4 to TRBJ1-1; D ambiguous. The CDR3 length is 15 residues. Between the trimmed V and J ends, which lost 1 base and 1 base, there was a span of 10 bases. The CDR3 region is CASSLERSGNTEAFF. The CDR3 DNA is TGTGCCAGCAGTTTAGAGAGGAGTGGGAACACTGAAGCTTTCTTT.

The genes are TRBV24-1 and TRBJ2-1; 12 bases agree with TRBD1. In germline, CDR1 is KGHDR, CDR2 SFDVKD. V lost 5 bases, J lost 0 bases, and 7 bases stayed unmatched. The CDR3 consists of 18 residues. The DNA of the CDR3 is TGTGCCACCAGTGTTCCGGGACAGGGGGCGAGCTCCTACAATGAGCAGTTCTTC. The encoded protein is CATSVPGQGASSYNEQFF.

Concerning this clonotype itself: A much larger clonotype is one base distant, so this may be a read error. The chain combines TRBV20-1 with TRBJ2-1, with D possibly TRBD1 on 6 matching bases. The V gene's germline CDR1 is DFQATT and CDR2 SNEGSKA (reference sequence). This CDR3 comprises 13 residues. The V end lost 0 bases, the J end lost 13 bases, and 16 bases lay between the germline ends. In DNA, the CDR3 is TGCAGTGCTAGAGATGGGACACTGGAGACCCAGTTCTTC. Amino acids: CSARDGTLETQFF.

The V and J genes are TRBV20-1 and TRBJ1-4; no firm D call. Trimming left V 1 base short and J 8 bases short, with 11 bases between. The CDR3 runs 13 residues. Germline V lookup: CDR1 DFQATT, CDR2 SNEGSKA (reference sequence). The chain's CDR3 is CSARGIGGEKLFF. CDR3 nucleotide sequence: TGCAGTGCTAGAGGGATAGGAGGGGAAAAACTGTTTTTT.

The chain links TRBV29-1 to TRBJ2-7, with TRBD2 matching 7 bases. After removal of 5 bases from V and 6 bases from J, the junction contained 16 bases not matched to a gene. CDR3 length equals 15 residues. The germline V gene encodes CDR1 SQVTM and CDR2 ANQGSEA. The chain's CDR3 is CSVWGTREDTSEQYF. In nucleotides, the CDR3 is TGCAGCGTTTGGGGGACCCGGGAGGACACATCCGAGCAGTACTTC.

This clonotype has more than one count but fewer than ten. The chain joins TRBV7-2 to TRBJ1-4, with D perhaps matching TRBD1 (5 bases). The CDR3 runs 15 residues. The ends were cut back, 5 bases at V and 4 bases at J, with 14 bases in the middle. Germline loops: CDR1 SGHTA, CDR2 FQGNSA. The CDR3 DNA follows: TGTGCCAGCAGCCCCCAGGGCACCCATAATGAAAAACTGTTTTTT. Its protein is CASSPQGTHNEKLFF.

The chain uses TRBV5-1 and TRBJ2-7; TRBD1 aligns across 11 bases. The germline gives CDR1 SGHRS, CDR2 YFSETQ. V dropped 4 bases and J dropped 7; count of bases not matched to a gene: 13. The CDR3 covers 16 residues. This CDR3 reads CASSLGTGGRMDEQYF. CDR3 sequence (DNA): TGCGCCAGCAGCCTAGGGACAGGGGGGAGGATGGATGAGCAGTACTTC.